The present entry profiles one T cell receptor (beta chain) with its context. Clones were read by immunoSEQ multiplex PCR, and TCRdb kept only the in-frame ones, dropping some. The sample holds around 72,000 clones, approximately 90% seen once. Germline CDR1 reads SGHDN; CDR2 reads FVKESK. The CDR3 has 12 amino acids. V shed 1 base, J shed 12 bases, and the junction held 2 bases outside the gene matches. This specimen comes from a study of T cell changes during pregnancy in multiple sclerosis. This sample comprised CD4+ T cells from peripheral blood mononuclear cells, obtained before pregnancy. The source is a female donor with multiple sclerosis, enrolled in a pregnancy study. This sequence joins TRBV14 and TRBJ2-1, with 8 bases lining up with TRBD2. The CDR3 reads CASSQAGGWQFF. In DNA form, the CDR3 reads TGTGCCAGCAGCCAAGCGGGGGGGTGGCAGTTCTTC.